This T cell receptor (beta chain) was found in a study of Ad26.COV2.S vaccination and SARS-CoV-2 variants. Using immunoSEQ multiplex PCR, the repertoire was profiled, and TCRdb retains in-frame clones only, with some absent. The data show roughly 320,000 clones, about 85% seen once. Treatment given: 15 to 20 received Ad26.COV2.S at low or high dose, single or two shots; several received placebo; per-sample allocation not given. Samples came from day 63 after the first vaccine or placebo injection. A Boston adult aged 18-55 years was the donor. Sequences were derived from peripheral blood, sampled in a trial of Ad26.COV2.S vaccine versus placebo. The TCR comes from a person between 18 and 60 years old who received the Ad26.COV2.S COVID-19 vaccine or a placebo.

CDR3 amino acids: CASSQDGQPSGTQYF. Here the CDR3 DNA reads TGTGCCAGCAGCCAAGATGGACAGCCAAGTGGGACCCAGTACTTC. V gene TRBV14 combines with J gene TRBJ2-5, with D tentatively TRBD1 (6 bases). The V gene lost 0 bases and the J gene lost 7 bases, with 15 bases spanning the gap. CDR3 length: 15 amino acids. CDR1 and CDR2 from the germline V gene are SGHDN and FVKESK.